The 23 T cell receptor beta chains below were found in one sample sequenced in a study of CD8 T cells in ankylosing spondylitis. TCRdb re-called the 5' RACE reads through MiXCR, storing one row per CDR3 protein. The sample gives 300,000 to 350,000 distinct CDR3 sequences, 11% of which show up once; roughly a tenth is in the top ten. Sample: blood, either unsorted or a sorted T cell fraction (not recorded which). These receptors all come from a female donor with ankylosing spondylitis or in good health (not recorded which).

This clonotype was counted a few times. CDR3 in DNA: TGTGCCAGCAGCCAAGATCTCGGTTCACCCCTCCACTTT. It is translated as CASSQDLGSPLHF. The chain employs TRBV3-1 and TRBJ1-6; D is unclear. Germline values: CDR1 LGHDT, CDR2 YNNKEL (reference sequence). The germline V and J ends were trimmed by 0 bases and 9 bases, with 6 bases remaining between them. This CDR3 spans 13 amino acids.

This clonotype was detected ten times or more. This chain uses TRBV20-1 with TRBJ2-1; the D is unclear. Trimming cost V 2 bases and J 0 bases, with 11 bases left between them. The CDR3 runs 15 residues. Germline CDR1 DFQATT, CDR2 SNEGSKA (reference sequence). The CDR3 coding sequence is TGCAGTGCTAGACGGTCCGCCCCCTCCTACAATGAGCAGTTCTTC. The encoded protein is CSARRSAPSYNEQFF.

This clonotype was seen ten or more times. The J gene is TRBJ2-1, the V gene TRBV4-3; D unresolved. Trimming removed 0 bases from V and 10 bases from J, with 10 bases in between. Looked up from germline, CDR1 is LGHNA and CDR2 is YSLEER. The CDR3 spans 13 residues. CDR3 nucleotides: TGCGCCAGCAGCCAAGATCAATGGACGGAGCAGTTCTTC. Its protein is CASSQDQWTEQFF.

This clonotype occurred many times. This rearrangement joins TRBV5-6 to TRBJ1-2; D not certain. The CDR3 is made up of 14 amino acids. Germline assignment: CDR1 SGHDT and CDR2 YYEEEE. V lost 0 bases, J lost 7 bases, and 13 bases lay in between. Written as DNA, the CDR3 is TGTGCCAGCAGCTTGGCCTCGGAGCTGTCTGGCTACACCTTC. It yields the protein CASSLASELSGYTF.

At least ten counts were recorded for this clonotype. V and J are TRBV5-1 and TRBJ2-6; TRBD1 is a possible D gene (6 bases). Per the germline V gene, CDR1 is SGHRS and CDR2 is YFSETQ. Trimming removed 4 bases from V and 0 bases from J, with 11 bases in between. This CDR3 comprises 16 residues. Here the CDR3 reads CASSPTGYSGANVLTF. CDR3 DNA sequence: TGCGCCAGCAGCCCCACAGGGTACTCTGGGGCCAACGTCCTGACTTTC.

The table lists this clonotype with many counts. J is TRBJ2-5 and V is TRBV9; possible D gene TRBD2, 6 bases. The CDR3 runs to 15 residues. V was clipped by 0 bases and J by 5 bases, with 14 bases between them. Germline-derived CDR1 and CDR2 are SGDLS and YYNGEE. CDR3 DNA: TGTGCCAGCAGCGTAGGAGAAACGGGGGTGGAGACCCAGTACTTC. It is translated as CASSVGETGVETQYF.

Details on this clonotype: This may be a read error, as it is one base from a much larger clone. This rearrangement joins TRBV5-1 to TRBJ2-5; D gene uncertain. The germline V gene encodes CDR1 SGHRS and CDR2 YFSETQ. The V gene lost 1 base and the J gene lost 7 bases, with 11 bases spanning the gap. CDR3 length: 13 residues. CDR3 residues: CASSLLVSVTQYF. CDR3 DNA sequence: TGCGCCAGCAGCTTGTTGGTCTCGGTGACCCAGTACTTC.

This clonotype was seen ten or more times. The chain links TRBV12-3 or TRBV12-4 to TRBJ2-3; D uncertain. V was clipped by 6 bases and J by 2 bases, with 12 bases between them. The CDR3 has 14 residues. For the CDR3, the DNA is TGTGCCAGCAGACCAAACACGGACACAGATACGCAGTATTTT. This gives the protein CASRPNTDTDTQYF.

The gene calls are TRBV10-3 and TRBJ2-3, with a tentative D call TRBD2 (5 bases). Trimming shortened V by 4 bases and J by 5 bases, and 13 bases separated the two germline ends. CDR1 and CDR2 (germline): ENHRY, SYGVKD. The CDR3 consists of 14 residues. CDR3 loop: CAISADSSLDTQYF. The CDR3 region has the DNA TGTGCCATCAGTGCGGACTCCTCGCTAGATACGCAGTATTTT.

This clonotype came up many times. The chain joins TRBV6-1 to TRBJ1-2; no clear D gene. V was trimmed by 4 bases and J by 2 bases, leaving 11 bases between them. The CDR3 sequence is 14 residues long. Germline values: CDR1 MNHNS, CDR2 SASEGT. CDR3 residues: CASSGNGRNYGYTF. As DNA, the CDR3 is TGTGCCAGCAGTGGCAACGGACGGAACTATGGCTACACCTTC.

The chain is built from TRBV7-9 and TRBJ2-7; 7 positions agree with TRBD2. The V gene's germline CDR1 is SEHNR and CDR2 FQNEAQ (reference sequence). The V gene end was trimmed by 3 bases and the J gene end by 6 bases; junction bases not matched to a gene: 8. The CDR3 runs to 14 residues. For the CDR3, the DNA is TGTGCCAGCAGCTTTGACGGGAGGTTGGTCGAGCAGTACTTC. Its translation: CASSFDGRLVEQYF.

This clonotype was seen repeatedly, ten times or more. The rearrangement joins TRBV20-1 to TRBJ2-5; 10 nucleotides line up with TRBD2. Germline CDR1 and CDR2: DFQATT and SNEGSKA (reference sequence). The CDR3 spans 15 residues. The V segment lost 2 bases and the J segment 3 bases; nucleotides outside the gene matches: 6. CDR3 residues: CSARSGGAFKETQYF. The CDR3 coding sequence is TGCAGTGCTAGAAGCGGGGGGGCCTTTAAAGAGACCCAGTACTTC.

The chain uses TRBV6-1 and TRBJ2-7, with D hard to call. V was trimmed by 8 bases and J by 2 bases, leaving 16 bases between them. CDR3 size: 14 residues. Per the germline V gene, CDR1 is MNHNS and CDR2 is SASEGT. In nucleotides, the CDR3 is TGTGCCAGCCTGTTCGGGCAATTTGCCTACGAGCAGTACTTC. Protein: CASLFGQFAYEQYF.

Ten or more counts support this clonotype. V gene TRBV24-1 combines with J gene TRBJ2-7; D is ambiguous. This CDR3 has 11 amino acids. Trimming left V 4 bases short and J 7 bases short, with 7 bases between. Germline CDR1 KGHDR, CDR2 SFDVKD. The CDR3 region has the DNA TGTGCCACCAGTGACCTGCAGGAGCAGTACTTC. Translation: CATSDLQEQYF.

J is TRBJ2-5 and V is TRBV5-1, with TRBD1 identical over 7 bases. Germline CDR1 SGHRS, CDR2 YFSETQ. After removal of 4 bases from V and 1 base from J, the junction contained 10 bases not matched to a gene. The CDR3 runs to 16 residues. CDR3 nucleotide sequence: TGCGCCAGCAGCCCCCAGGGACAGCAACCCCAAGAGACCCAGTACTTC. It yields the protein CASSPQGQQPQETQYF.

At least ten counts were recorded for this clonotype. The gene calls are TRBV24-1 and TRBJ2-3; no definite D call. This CDR3 comprises 13 residues. The germline CDR1 and CDR2 sequences are KGHDR and SFDVKD. The germline V and J ends were trimmed by 8 bases and 4 bases, with 12 bases remaining between them. This CDR3 reads CATMAGDPDTQYF. The CDR3 DNA reads TGTGCCACCATGGCTGGAGATCCAGATACGCAGTATTTT.

The chain has TRBV5-1 and TRBJ2-6; D is possibly TRBD1 (6 bases). The V gene's germline CDR1 is SGHRS and CDR2 YFSETQ. This CDR3 is 19 amino acids long. Trimming removed 1 base from V and 2 bases from J, with 19 bases in between. CDR3 in DNA: TGCGCCAGCAGCTTGCCGGAGTACGGACAGAAAGCTGGGGCCAACGTCCTGACTTTC. Protein sequence: CASSLPEYGQKAGANVLTF. Drawing the rest from reference TRBV5-1 and TRBJ2-6, the complete variable domain is KAGVTQTPRYLIKTRGQQVTLSCSPISGHRSVSWYQQTPGQGLQFLFEYFSETQRNKGNFPGRFSGRQFSNSRSEMNVSTLELGDSALYLCASSLPEYGQKAGANVLTFGAGSRLTVL.

Worth noting for this clonotype: A much bigger clone sits one base away, suggesting this may be a read error. This chain connects TRBV12-3 or TRBV12-4 to TRBJ1-4; TRBD1 is a possible D gene (6 bases). This CDR3 contains 13 residues. This CDR3 reads CPSSLARGEKLFF. CDR3 DNA sequence: TGTCCCAGCAGTTTAGCCAGGGGAGAAAAACTGTTTTTT.

A remark on this clonotype: This may come from a read error, since a much larger clone is one base off. The rearrangement links TRBV6-2 or TRBV6-3 to TRBJ2-1; TRBD1 aligns across 7 bases. Germline CDR1 MNHEY, CDR2 SVGEGT. The V gene end was trimmed by 4 bases and the J gene end by 12 bases; junction bases not matched to a gene: 3. The CDR3 length is 11 residues. The CDR3: CASSSGQAQFF. For the CDR3, the DNA is TGTGCCAGCAGTTCCGGACAGGCGCAGTTCTTC.

This clonotype was observed many times. Here the CDR3 DNA reads TGCAGTGTCTTGCATAATCCCACCACTGAAGGAAAAGCTTTCTTT. It is translated as CSVLHNPTTEGKAFF. The V call is TRBV20-1, the J call TRBJ1-1; D not resolved. This CDR3 has 15 amino acids. V was trimmed by 7 bases and J by 9 bases, leaving 27 bases between them. In germline, CDR1 is DFQATT, CDR2 SNEGSKA (reference sequence).

In this sample, this clonotype turned up many times. The chain recombines TRBV20-1 with TRBJ2-5; 7 bases agree with TRBD2. This CDR3 region has 14 residues. Germline CDR1 reads DFQATT; CDR2 reads SNEGSKA (reference sequence). The junction had 10 bases not matched to a gene; V was cut back by 4 bases and J by 5 bases. DNA for the CDR3: TGCAGTGCTAACAAGGGAGGGCCCATGGAGACCCAGTACTTC. This gives the protein CSANKGGPMETQYF.

This clonotype was counted between two and nine times. This sequence joins TRBV7-2 and TRBJ2-5; TRBD1 might be the D (6 bases). V was trimmed by 6 bases and J by 2 bases, leaving 16 bases between them. CDR1 is SGHTA and CDR2 is FQGNSA in the germline V gene. This CDR3 has 15 residues. The CDR3 DNA sequence: TGTGCCAGCAGTTGGACGGGGACAAATCAAGAGACCCAGTACTTC. It translates to CASSWTGTNQETQYF. Combining the CDR3 with reference TRBV7-2 and TRBJ2-5 gives the whole variable domain GAGVSQSPSNKVTEKGKDVELRCDPISGHTALYWYRQSLGQGLEFLIYFQGNSAPDKSGLPSDRFSAERTGGSVSTLTIQRTQQEDSAVYLCASSWTGTNQETQYFGPGTRLLVL.

This clonotype was counted between two and nine times. CDR3 nucleotides: TGCAGTGCTAGAGGGATGGGGCTAGCGGGAGCTTTATTCCCTAGCACAGATACGCAGTATTTT. Its protein is CSARGMGLAGALFPSTDTQYF. This chain links TRBV20-1 with TRBJ2-3; 10 positions agree with TRBD2. V lost 1 base and J lost 0; bases outside the gene matches: 19. The CDR3 totals 21 residues. CDR1 and CDR2 from the germline V gene are DFQATT and SNEGSKA (reference sequence).